One and the same sample provided the 23 T cell receptor beta chains below, sequenced in a study of blood T cells in healthy people across ages. A sample-barcoded 5' primer and a J-beta primer mix were used in a second PCR of roughly 6 to 12 cycles. MiXCR, applied by TCRdb to the 5' RACE reads, yields one record per CDR3 protein. The profile shows some 1.6 million distinct CDR3 sequences, about 32% of them singletons. The sample consisted of blood. Receptor source: a woman in her 30s in good health.

This clonotype was detected a few times. This sequence joins TRBV14 and TRBJ2-7, with D unclear. The CDR3 contains 13 residues. CDR1 SGHDN and CDR2 FVKESK come from the germline V gene. V lost 4 bases, J lost 1 base, and 8 bases lay in between. CDR3 DNA sequence: TGTGCCAGCAGCCCTAAGCCATCCTACGAGCAGTACTTC. Amino acid sequence: CASSPKPSYEQYF.

This chain joins TRBV5-1 and TRBJ2-7, with 12 bases identical to TRBD2. CDR1 SGHRS and CDR2 YFSETQ come from the germline V gene. J was trimmed by 9 bases and V by 0 bases; bases with no gene match: 13. The CDR3 totals 17 residues. CDR3 DNA: TGCGCCAGCAGCTTGGAACTAGCGGGAGGCGGGATAGGGGGGCAGTACTTC. Translation: CASSLELAGGGIGGQYF.

This clonotype appeared a few times. The chain carries TRBV4-2 and TRBJ2-7; no reliable D call. Trimming took 1 base from V and 4 from J, leaving 8 bases between them. The germline gives CDR1 LGHNA, CDR2 YNFKEQ. This CDR3 region has 13 residues. The CDR3 loop reads CASSQGAWYEQYF. CDR3 coding DNA: TGTGCCAGCAGCCAAGGGGCTTGGTACGAGCAGTACTTC.

This chain joins TRBV9 and TRBJ1-5; D uncertain. Germline V gene data show CDR1 as SGDLS and CDR2 as YYNGEE. The ends were cut back, 3 bases at V and 6 bases at J, with 16 bases in the middle. There are 15 residues in the CDR3. The CDR3 nucleotides read TGTGCCAGCAGCGCTGGAAGGGAGGGTTTTCAGCCCCAGCATTTT. Protein product: CASSAGREGFQPQHF.

The V and J genes are TRBV28 and TRBJ1-6, with 8 bases matching TRBD1. V was clipped by 5 bases and J by 2 bases; unmatched bases: 8. There are 17 residues in the CDR3. Germline-derived CDR1 and CDR2 are MDHEN and SYDVKM. DNA for the CDR3: TGTGCCAGCAGTCCAGGGGGCGCGGGGGCCTATAATTCACCCCTCCACTTT. Residues: CASSPGGAGAYNSPLHF.

The table lists this clonotype with many counts. The CDR3 nucleotides read TGCGCCAGCAGCCCTAGCGGGGGGCAAACCGAGCAGTACTTC. Protein sequence: CASSPSGGQTEQYF. The chain couples TRBV5-1 to TRBJ2-7, with 11 bases identical to TRBD2. The germline V gene encodes CDR1 SGHRS and CDR2 YFSETQ. The CDR3 is made up of 14 amino acids. V lost 4 bases and J lost 6; bases outside the gene matches: 6.

This clonotype was found a few times. J is TRBJ2-5 and V is TRBV28; TRBD2 is a possible D gene (5 bases). Germline loops: CDR1 MDHEN, CDR2 SYDVKM. This CDR3 comprises 17 residues. V was clipped by 5 bases and J by 2 bases, with 21 bases between them. The CDR3 DNA sequence: TGTGCCAGCAGTCCGCTTTCACTAGTCACCTCACAAGAGACCCAGTACTTC. Translation gives CASSPLSLVTSQETQYF. Filled out from reference TRBV28 and TRBJ2-5, the complete variable domain reads DVKVTQSSRYLVKRTGEKVFLECVQDMDHENMFWYRQDPGLGLRLIYFSYDVKMKEKGDIPEGYSVSREKKERFSLILESASTNQTSMYLCASSPLSLVTSQETQYFGPGTRLLVL.

J is TRBJ2-5 and V is TRBV19, with 7 bases identical to TRBD1. Per germline, CDR1 LNHDA and CDR2 SQIVND (reference sequence). V lost 8 bases, J lost 3 bases, and 12 bases stayed unmatched. The CDR3 is 15 residues long. CDR3: CASLGTRTGEETQYF. The CDR3 DNA reads as TGTGCCAGTCTTGGAACTCGGACAGGTGAAGAGACCCAGTACTTC.

This clonotype has a handful of counts. This chain links TRBV29-1 with TRBJ1-1; 7 bases fit TRBD1. Germline CDR1 and CDR2: SQVTM and ANQGSEA. CDR3 length equals 12 residues. J lost 10 bases, V lost 7 bases, and 12 bases had no gene match. CDR3 DNA sequence: TGCAGCGGTACACAGGGGATCAGGGGAGCTTTCTTT. Translated: CSGTQGIRGAFF.

The chain joins TRBV6-1 to TRBJ1-2; possible D gene TRBD1, 5 bases. There are 13 residues in the CDR3. Germline V gene lookup returns CDR1 MNHNS and CDR2 SASEGT. Trimming cost V 7 bases and J 8 bases, with 17 bases left between them. CDR3: CASNLQGAGGYTF. The CDR3 DNA reads as TGTGCCAGCAATCTTCAGGGAGCGGGAGGCTACACCTTC.

Remarks on this clonotype: One end of the junction is discordant with germline, which a read error may explain. This chain joins TRBV18 and TRBJ2-1; D is uncertain. The CDR3 consists of 13 residues. CDR1 is KGHSH and CDR2 is LQKENI in the germline V gene. This CDR3 reads CASSRIDDNGQFF. For the CDR3, the DNA is TGTGCCAGCTCACGAATTGACGACAATGGGCAGTTCTTC.

The CDR3 bases are TGTGCCAGCAGATCTACAAGATTTTACACCTTC. Translating it yields CASRSTRFYTF. The chain recombines TRBV6-6 with TRBJ1-2; D is unclear. This CDR3 spans 11 amino acids. Germline values: CDR1 MNHNY, CDR2 SVGAGI (reference sequence). The V end was cut by 6 bases, the J end by 11 bases, with 13 bases between.

The chain recombines TRBV29-1 with TRBJ2-6; no definite D call. With 0 bases removed from V and 10 bases from J, the gap between germline ends came to 7 bases. CDR1 is SQVTM and CDR2 is ANQGSEA in the germline V gene. CDR3 size: 12 residues. For the CDR3, the DNA is TGCAGCGTTGAAGAACCCGGGAACGTCCTGACTTTC. Residues: CSVEEPGNVLTF.

The CDR3 spells CASRHGTDNSPLHF. The CDR3 DNA reads as TGTGCCAGCAGGCATGGGACAGATAATTCACCCCTCCACTTT. The rearrangement joins TRBV27 to TRBJ1-6; 7 nucleotides agree with TRBD1. CDR1 is MNHEY, CDR2 SMNVEV, per germline (reference sequence). This CDR3 spans 14 amino acids. The V and J ends lost 6 bases and 5 bases, in that order; junction bases with no gene match: 4.

This clonotype was seen ten or more times. The V call is TRBV29-1, the J call TRBJ2-4; 9 nucleotides line up with TRBD2. Germline V gene data show CDR1 as SQVTM and CDR2 as ANQGSEA. V was pared by 6 bases and J by 4 bases, with 4 bases of the junction left unmatched. The length of the CDR3 is 13 residues. The CDR3 sequence: CSVVAGDKNIQYF. Here the CDR3 DNA reads TGCAGCGTCGTAGCGGGAGATAAAAACATTCAGTACTTC.

This clonotype occurred a few times. V usage is TRBV7-3 and J usage is TRBJ1-2; D is perhaps TRBD1 (6 bases). Germline values: CDR1 SGHTA, CDR2 FQGTGA. The CDR3 totals 15 residues. V gave up 0 bases and J gave up 8 bases, with 16 bases separating them. The CDR3 region is CASSLTPDSSMGYTF. In DNA form, the CDR3 reads TGTGCCAGCAGCTTAACCCCGGACAGCTCCATGGGCTACACCTTC.

J is TRBJ2-7 and V is TRBV6-6, with TRBD1 matching 10 bases. Germline loops: CDR1 MNHNY, CDR2 SVGAGI (reference sequence). V shed 4 bases, J shed 1 base, and the junction held 4 bases outside the gene matches. This CDR3 is built from 15 residues. CDR3 amino acids: CASSSTGGASYEQYF. The CDR3 DNA sequence: TGTGCCAGCAGTTCGACAGGGGGCGCATCCTACGAGCAGTACTTC.

This clonotype turned up a few times. The V call is TRBV20-1, the J call TRBJ1-6; D is possibly TRBD1 (5 bases). The V and J ends lost 4 bases and 8 bases respectively, with 12 bases between them. The CDR3 runs 13 residues. Germline V gene sequence: CDR1 DFQATT, CDR2 SNEGSKA (reference sequence). Here the CDR3 DNA reads TGCAGTGCTAAATCAGGGATGGATTCACCCCTCCACTTT. Its protein is CSAKSGMDSPLHF.

This chain links TRBV10-2 with TRBJ2-1, with 7 bases identical to TRBD2. CDR3 length: 16 residues. V shed 6 bases and J 1 base; nucleotides not matched to a gene: 9. Germline CDR1 and CDR2: WSHSY and SAAADI. CDR3 sequence: CASSPWEGGSYNEQFF. The DNA for the CDR3 is TGCGCCAGCAGCCCGTGGGAGGGTGGGTCCTACAATGAGCAGTTCTTC.

This chain connects TRBV5-4 to TRBJ2-7; 9 bases agree with TRBD2. The end of the DNA fits TRBJ2-5 better, so the J call may be wrong. Germline V gives CDR1 SGHNT, CDR2 YYREEE (reference sequence). The CDR3 covers 15 residues. The CDR3 DNA sequence: TGTGCCAGCAGCACTAGCGGGTGGGGTCGCGAGACCCAGTACTTC. It is translated as CASSTSGWGRETQYF.

This clonotype was counted a few times. The DNA for the CDR3 is TGCAGTGCTATCCCGGGACTAGCGGGGTTCTTCGGCACAGATACGCAGTATTTT. Amino acids: CSAIPGLAGFFGTDTQYF. This sequence joins TRBV20-1 and TRBJ2-3; 13 nucleotides agree with TRBD2. Germline V gene data show CDR1 as DFQATT and CDR2 as SNEGSKA (reference sequence). This CDR3 region has 18 residues. With 4 bases clipped from V and 1 base from J, the junction kept 11 bases outside the gene matches.

This clonotype was found many times. The gene calls are TRBV12-3 or TRBV12-4 and TRBJ2-7; D tentatively fits TRBD1 or TRBD2 (5 bases each). The CDR3 is made up of 16 amino acids. V lost 5 bases and J lost 3, with 20 bases in between. The CDR3 DNA is TGTGCCAGCAGTCCCAACAACCCGGGACCGAACTACGAGCAGTACTTC. It yields the protein CASSPNNPGPNYEQYF.

The J gene is TRBJ2-7, the V gene TRBV28; 11 nucleotides align to TRBD1. Germline loops: CDR1 MDHEN, CDR2 SYDVKM. The CDR3 consists of 16 residues. V dropped 6 bases and J dropped 6; count of bases not matched to a gene: 13. CDR3 amino acids: CASSGGGQGVDSEQYF. CDR3 coding DNA: TGTGCCAGCAGCGGGGGGGGACAGGGGGTGGACTCCGAGCAGTACTTC.